The 26 T cell receptor beta chains in this list originate from one sample, sequenced in a study of blood T cell repertoires in COVID-19. Assay: immunoSEQ multiplex PCR; the TCRdb copy retains only in-frame clones and omits some. The sample lists under 250,000 clones; about nine tenths were seen once. The sample consisted of PBMCs or T cells enriched from blood (not recorded which). These TCRs come from a woman between 25 and 40 years old with acute COVID-19.

CDR3 DNA sequence: TGTGCCAGCAGCTTACTCCGGGGGTCCTACGAGCAGTACTTC. It encodes CASSLLRGSYEQYF. This sequence joins TRBV11-2 and TRBJ2-7; maybe TRBD2 (6 bases). CDR1 SGHAT and CDR2 FQNNGV come from the germline V gene. Between the trimmed V and J ends, which lost 2 bases and 1 base, there was a span of 9 bases. The length of the CDR3 is 14 residues. Based on the CDR3 plus reference TRBV11-2 and TRBJ2-7, the full variable domain is EAGVAQSPRYKIIEKRQSVAFWCNPISGHATLYWYQQILGQGPKLLIQFQNNGVVDDSQLPKDRFSAERLKGVDSTLKIQPAKLEDSAVYLCASSLLRGSYEQYFGPGTRLTVT.

The rearrangement joins TRBV19 to TRBJ2-2, with 8 bases that match TRBD2. Germline V gene lookup returns CDR1 LNHDA and CDR2 SQIVND (reference sequence). Trimming at V came to 10 bases and at J to 2 bases, leaving 6 bases not matched to a gene. The CDR3 consists of 14 residues. The CDR3 nucleotides are TGTGCCACTCAGCGGGGGTTAAACACCGGGGAGCTGTTTTTT. This codes for CATQRGLNTGELFF.

The chain couples TRBV5-1 to TRBJ2-3, with TRBD2 matching 12 bases. There are 17 residues in the CDR3. With 0 bases clipped from V and 4 bases from J, the junction kept 6 bases outside the gene matches. Germline V CDR1 and CDR2: SGHRS, YFSETQ. The CDR3: CASSLASGGDGADTQYF. CDR3 bases: TGCGCCAGCAGCTTGGCTAGCGGGGGGGATGGTGCAGATACGCAGTATTTT. Filled out from reference TRBV5-1 and TRBJ2-3, the complete variable domain reads KAGVTQTPRYLIKTRGQQVTLSCSPISGHRSVSWYQQTPGQGLQFLFEYFSETQRNKGNFPGRFSGRQFSNSRSEMNVSTLELGDSALYLCASSLASGGDGADTQYFGPGTRLTVL.

This clone was seen just once. This sequence joins TRBV11-2 and TRBJ2-4, with D unresolved. Between the trimmed V and J ends, which lost 1 base and 0 bases, there was a span of 13 bases. The CDR3 extends over 17 amino acids. The V gene's germline CDR1 is SGHAT and CDR2 FQNNGV. Here the CDR3 DNA reads TGTGCCAGCAGCTTAGTTGCGGAAACCCTAGCCAAAAACATTCAGTACTTC. It encodes CASSLVAETLAKNIQYF.

The V and J genes are TRBV29-1 and TRBJ1-2; D is ambiguous. V gave up 7 bases and J gave up 1 base, with 13 bases separating them. Germline V gene lookup returns CDR1 SQVTM and CDR2 ANQGSEA. The CDR3 runs 13 residues. This CDR3 reads CSAVLGYNYGYTF. The CDR3 DNA follows: TGCAGCGCAGTTTTGGGCTATAACTATGGCTACACCTTC.

V usage is TRBV2 and J usage is TRBJ1-5, with D possibly TRBD1 on 5 matching bases. Germline-derived CDR1 and CDR2 are SNHLY and FYNNEI. V dropped 3 bases and J dropped 7 bases, with 13 bases sitting between them. CDR3 length: 14 residues. The CDR3 region is CASSEFGGYQPQHF. Here the CDR3 DNA reads TGTGCCAGCAGTGAGTTTGGGGGGTACCAGCCCCAGCATTTT.

The gene calls are TRBV24-1 and TRBJ2-5; TRBD2 agrees at 7 bases. V was pared by 4 bases and J by 5 bases, with 12 bases of the junction left unmatched. Germline CDR1 reads KGHDR; CDR2 reads SFDVKD. The CDR3 contains 16 residues. The CDR3, as DNA: TGTGCCACCAGTGACTCGACGGGGGGAACGGAGGAGACCCAGTACTTC. It encodes CATSDSTGGTEETQYF.

DNA for the CDR3: TGTGCCAGCAGTTTCGGGACAGGGACGAACACCGGGGAGCTGTTTTTT. Translating it yields CASSFGTGTNTGELFF. The chain has TRBV27 and TRBJ2-2; 9 bases match TRBD1. This CDR3 region has 16 residues. Germline V gene data show CDR1 as MNHEY and CDR2 as SMNVEV (reference sequence). Unmatched junction bases numbered 2, after V lost 3 bases and J lost 0 bases.

The chain carries TRBV27 and TRBJ1-5; weak D call: TRBD1 (6 bases). The CDR3 runs 19 residues. V was shortened by 5 bases and J by 0 bases, with 23 bases between the two germline ends. Per germline, CDR1 MNHEY and CDR2 SMNVEV (reference sequence). The CDR3 DNA is TGTGCCAGCAGTGGCCTCAGGGGTGGGACGGTATATAGCAATCAGCCCCAGCATTTT. This codes for CASSGLRGGTVYSNQPQHF.

This clone was observed once. This sequence joins TRBV5-5 and TRBJ2-3; 10 nucleotides line up with TRBD2. Looked up from germline, CDR1 is SGHKS and CDR2 is YYEKEE (reference sequence). J lost 5 bases, V lost 4 bases, and 10 bases had no gene match. The CDR3 runs 16 residues. The CDR3 sequence: CASSPPSGGQGDTQYF. The CDR3 nucleotides read TGTGCCAGCAGCCCTCCTAGCGGGGGCCAGGGAGATACGCAGTATTTT. Together with reference TRBV5-5 and TRBJ2-3, the CDR3 gives the full variable domain: DAGVTQSPTHLIKTRGQQVTLRCSPISGHKSVSWYQQVLGQGPQFIFQYYEKEERGRGNFPDRFSARQFPNYSSELNVNALLLGDSALYLCASSPPSGGQGDTQYFGPGTRLTVL.

The V and J genes are TRBV11-3 and TRBJ2-1; a possible D gene is TRBD1 (5 bases). The CDR3 loop spans 16 amino acids. Between the trimmed V and J ends, which lost 3 bases and 0 bases, there was a span of 12 bases. Germline CDR1 and CDR2: SGHNT and YENEEA. CDR3 loop: CASSFSGASSYNEQFF. CDR3 in DNA: TGTGCCAGCAGCTTTTCTGGGGCGAGCTCCTACAATGAGCAGTTCTTC. The whole variable domain, filled in from reference TRBV11-3 and TRBJ2-1, reads EAGVVQSPRYKIIEKKQPVAFWCNPISGHNTLYWYLQNLGQGPELLIRYENEEAVDDSQLPKDRFSAERLKGVDSTLKIQPAELGDSAVYLCASSFSGASSYNEQFFGPGTRLTVL.

The chain employs TRBV9 and TRBJ2-1, with TRBD2 matching 14 bases. V was pared by 4 bases and J by 3 bases, with 6 bases of the junction left unmatched. This CDR3 has 17 amino acids. The germline gives CDR1 SGDLS, CDR2 YYNGEE. The CDR3 here is CASSPGLAGGHYNEQFF. The DNA for the CDR3 is TGTGCCAGCAGCCCAGGACTAGCGGGGGGCCACTACAATGAGCAGTTCTTC. Full variable domain (missing parts from reference TRBV9 and TRBJ2-1): DSGVTQTPKHLITATGQRVTLRCSPRSGDLSVYWYQQSLDQGLQFLIQYYNGEERAKGNILERFSAQQFPDLHSELNLSSLELGDSALYFCASSPGLAGGHYNEQFFGPGTRLTVL.

The gene calls are TRBV7-2 and TRBJ2-3; TRBD1 is a possible D gene (7 bases). The CDR3 length is 13 residues. The germline V and J ends were trimmed by 5 bases and 6 bases, with 12 bases remaining between them. Germline CDR1 is SGHTA and CDR2 is FQGNSA. CDR3 region: CASSKAGGDTQYF. In DNA form, the CDR3 reads TGTGCCAGCAGCAAAGCAGGGGGGGATACGCAGTATTTT. Filled out from reference TRBV7-2 and TRBJ2-3, the complete variable domain reads GAGVSQSPSNKVTEKGKDVELRCDPISGHTALYWYRQSLGQGLEFLIYFQGNSAPDKSGLPSDRFSAERTGGSVSTLTIQRTQQEDSAVYLCASSKAGGDTQYFGPGTRLTVL.

The V call is TRBV27, the J call TRBJ1-1; TRBD1 matches at 8 bases. Per germline, CDR1 MNHEY and CDR2 SMNVEV (reference sequence). The V and J ends lost 5 bases and 0 bases, in that order; junction bases with no gene match: 8. The CDR3 has 16 amino acids. DNA of the CDR3: TGTGCCAGCAGTCCATCGACAGGGGATATGAACACTGAAGCTTTCTTT. It is translated as CASSPSTGDMNTEAFF.

The gene calls are TRBV2 and TRBJ2-7, with D possibly being TRBD1 (6 bases). This CDR3 spans 13 amino acids. The germline V gene encodes CDR1 SNHLY and CDR2 FYNNEI. Trimming stripped 1 base from V and 3 bases from J, with 7 bases between. DNA for the CDR3: TGTGCCAGCAGTGAAGACAGGGACTACGAGCAGTACTTC. Translated: CASSEDRDYEQYF.

The rearrangement links TRBV2 to TRBJ2-1; 11 nucleotides line up with TRBD1. This CDR3 has 15 amino acids. V lost 7 bases to trimming and J lost 6 bases; unmatched junction nucleotides: 8. Germline CDR1 reads SNHLY; CDR2 reads FYNNEI. CDR3 nucleotide sequence: TGTGCCAGCACTCCGGGACAGGGGGTTGTCAATGAGCAGTTCTTC. Its translation is CASTPGQGVVNEQFF.

The V and J genes are TRBV13 and TRBJ1-2; 8 bases match TRBD1. The CDR3 runs 15 residues. Germline CDR1 reads PRHDT; CDR2 reads FYEKMQ (reference sequence). Trimming took 4 bases from V and 6 from J; bases not matched to a gene: 10. The CDR3 sequence: CASSSPSGQANGYTF. The CDR3, as DNA: TGTGCCAGCAGCTCACCCTCGGGACAGGCGAATGGCTACACCTTC.

This chain joins TRBV2 and TRBJ1-2; 11 positions match TRBD1. Unmatched junction bases numbered 3, after V lost 1 base and J lost 2 bases. The CDR3 runs to 16 residues. Germline loops: CDR1 SNHLY, CDR2 FYNNEI. The CDR3 reads CASSEVGTGGNYGYTF. The CDR3 coding sequence is TGTGCCAGCAGTGAAGTTGGGACAGGGGGGAACTATGGCTACACCTTC.

The chain links TRBV12-5 to TRBJ2-5; 8 bases match TRBD1. J was trimmed by 2 bases and V by 5 bases; bases with no gene match: 4. The CDR3 runs to 14 residues. Germline V gives CDR1 LGHNT, CDR2 FRNRAP. The CDR3 spells CASGEGTGQETQYF. The CDR3 coding sequence is TGTGCTAGTGGTGAAGGGACAGGTCAAGAGACCCAGTACTTC.

This sequence joins TRBV13 and TRBJ2-7; D might be TRBD1 (6 bases). The CDR3 sequence is 15 residues long. The V gene's germline CDR1 is PRHDT and CDR2 FYEKMQ (reference sequence). Trimming shortened V by 0 bases and J by 7 bases, and 16 bases separated the two germline ends. Here the CDR3 reads CASSLGKTGSWEQYF. The CDR3 nucleotides are TGTGCCAGCAGCTTAGGAAAGACAGGTAGTTGGGAGCAGTACTTC.

The chain links TRBV20-1 to TRBJ2-7; 12 bases align to TRBD2. CDR3 size: 16 residues. V dropped 3 bases and J dropped 3; count of bases not matched to a gene: 9. Germline V lookup: CDR1 DFQATT, CDR2 SNEGSKA (reference sequence). CDR3 sequence reads: CSASLSSGGAVYEQYF. In DNA, the CDR3 is TGCAGTGCTAGTCTTTCTAGCGGGGGGGCGGTCTACGAGCAGTACTTC.

V usage is TRBV5-6 and J usage is TRBJ1-1, with a weak D call TRBD1 (5 bases). From germline, CDR1 is SGHDT and CDR2 YYEEEE. The CDR3 runs to 17 residues. Trimming pared 0 bases from V and 1 base from J, leaving 16 bases between. The CDR3 is CASSLGQRWTQNTEAFF. CDR3 bases: TGTGCCAGCAGCTTGGGACAGCGTTGGACCCAGAACACTGAAGCTTTCTTT.

The J gene is TRBJ1-4, the V gene TRBV6-5; D is undetermined. V was shortened by 4 bases and J by 0 bases, with 6 bases between the two germline ends. Germline CDR1 is MNHEY and CDR2 is SVGAGI. CDR3 length: 14 residues. The CDR3 here is CASSSTTTNEKLFF. The CDR3 DNA sequence: TGTGCCAGCAGTTCGACAACAACTAATGAAAAACTGTTTTTT.

The rearrangement uses TRBV18 and TRBJ2-1; TRBD1 matches at 7 bases. CDR1 is KGHSH and CDR2 is LQKENI in the germline V gene. The V gene end was trimmed by 3 bases and the J gene end by 7 bases; junction bases not matched to a gene: 12. This CDR3 is built from 16 residues. In DNA form, the CDR3 reads TGTGCCAGCTCACCCGAACGACAGGGCGAGTTGAATGAGCAGTTCTTC. This translates into CASSPERQGELNEQFF.

The rearrangement joins TRBV19 to TRBJ2-7, with TRBD2 identical over 7 bases. This CDR3 has 13 residues. V was clipped by 4 bases and J by 3 bases; unmatched bases: 3. Germline-derived CDR1 and CDR2 are LNHDA and SQIVND (reference sequence). The CDR3 spells CASSSRGDYEQYF. CDR3 nucleotides: TGTGCCAGTAGTAGTCGGGGGGACTACGAGCAGTACTTC.

The chain is built from TRBV7-8 and TRBJ2-7; TRBD2 agrees at 13 bases. The V gene end was trimmed by 5 bases and the J gene end by 5 bases; junction bases not matched to a gene: 6. In germline, CDR1 is SGHVS, CDR2 FQNEAQ. The CDR3 loop spans 15 amino acids. CDR3 sequence reads: CASSDRTSGGHEQYF. In DNA form, the CDR3 reads TGTGCCAGCAGCGACCGGACTAGCGGGGGACACGAGCAGTACTTC.